The clone carrying this T cell receptor beta chain was detected only a few times. These data are taken from a study of cytomegalovirus exposure and HLA in healthy donors. Study overall: Earlier, 110 million or so unique TCR beta sequences were recovered from 170 million or so T cells by an analysis.

Primers: 60 Vbeta forward and 13 Jbeta reverse. Produced via immunoSEQ multiplex PCR; TCRdb's table is partial and in-frame only. The table has 85,000 to 90,000 clones, about 67% seen once. The donors (healthy individuals) were bone marrow donors. Donors counted as nominally healthy when sampled, yet unrecorded immune exposures were likely. Between the trimmed V and J ends, which lost 4 bases and 4 bases, there was a span of 16 bases. Germline V gene lookup returns CDR1 SGHVS and CDR2 FQNEAQ. CDR3 size: 15 residues. This chain connects TRBV7-8 to TRBJ1-1; unclear D gene. The source is a man aged 30-40 years in good health and CMV-seronegative. The sample consisted of PBMCs. CDR3 residues: CASSSPVLSGTEAFF. The DNA of the CDR3 is TGTGCCAGCAGCTCTCCTGTTTTAAGCGGCACTGAAGCTTTCTTT.